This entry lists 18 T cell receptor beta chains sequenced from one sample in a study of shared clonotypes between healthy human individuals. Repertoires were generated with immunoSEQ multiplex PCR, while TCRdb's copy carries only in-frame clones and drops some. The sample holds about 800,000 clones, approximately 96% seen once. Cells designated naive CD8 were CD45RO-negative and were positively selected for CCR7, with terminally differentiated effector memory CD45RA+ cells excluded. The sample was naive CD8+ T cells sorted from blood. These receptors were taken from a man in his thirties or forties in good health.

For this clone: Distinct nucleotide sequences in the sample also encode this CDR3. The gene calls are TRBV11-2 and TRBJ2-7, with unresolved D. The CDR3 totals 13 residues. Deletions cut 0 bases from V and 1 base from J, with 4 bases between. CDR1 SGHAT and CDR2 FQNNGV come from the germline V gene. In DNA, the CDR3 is TGTGCCAGCAGCTTAGAATTTTCCTACGAGCAGTACTTC. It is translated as CASSLEFSYEQYF.

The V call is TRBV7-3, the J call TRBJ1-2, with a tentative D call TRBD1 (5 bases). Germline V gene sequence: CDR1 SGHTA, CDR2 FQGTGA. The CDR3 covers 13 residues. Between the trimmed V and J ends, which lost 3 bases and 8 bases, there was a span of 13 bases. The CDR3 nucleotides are TGTGCCAGCAGCTTCGCTCAGGGTGAGGGCTACACCTTC. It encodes CASSFAQGEGYTF.

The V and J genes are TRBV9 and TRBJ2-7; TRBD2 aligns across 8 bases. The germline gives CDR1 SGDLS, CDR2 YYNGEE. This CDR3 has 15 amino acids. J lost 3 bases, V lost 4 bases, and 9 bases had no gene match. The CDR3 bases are TGTGCCAGCAGCCCCAGGGCGGGAGGTAACTACGAGCAGTACTTC. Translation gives CASSPRAGGNYEQYF.

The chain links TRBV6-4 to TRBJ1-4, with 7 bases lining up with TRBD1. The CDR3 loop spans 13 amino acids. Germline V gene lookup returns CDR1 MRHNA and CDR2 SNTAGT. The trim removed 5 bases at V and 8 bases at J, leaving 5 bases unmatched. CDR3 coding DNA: TGTGCCAGCAGTCGGACAGGAGGCGAAAAACTGTTTTTT. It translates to CASSRTGGEKLFF.

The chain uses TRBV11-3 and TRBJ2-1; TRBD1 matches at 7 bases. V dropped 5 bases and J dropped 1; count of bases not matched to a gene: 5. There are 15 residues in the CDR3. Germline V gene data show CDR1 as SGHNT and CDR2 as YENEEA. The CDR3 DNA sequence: TGTGCCAGCAGCCCAACAGGGGAGTCCTACAATGAGCAGTTCTTC. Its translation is CASSPTGESYNEQFF.

CDR3 loop: CASSKKRAYNEQFF. In DNA, the CDR3 is TGTGCCAGCAGCAAAAAAAGAGCCTACAATGAGCAGTTCTTC. The chain couples TRBV11-2 to TRBJ2-1; D remains unclear. CDR1 and CDR2 (germline): SGHAT, FQNNGV. V dropped 5 bases and J dropped 2 bases, with 10 bases sitting between them. This CDR3 contains 14 residues.

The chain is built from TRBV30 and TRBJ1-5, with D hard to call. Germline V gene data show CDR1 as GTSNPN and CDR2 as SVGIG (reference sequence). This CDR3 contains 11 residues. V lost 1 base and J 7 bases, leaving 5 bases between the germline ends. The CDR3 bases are TGTGCCTGGAGTGCCGTACAGCCCCAGCATTTT. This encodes CAWSAVQPQHF.

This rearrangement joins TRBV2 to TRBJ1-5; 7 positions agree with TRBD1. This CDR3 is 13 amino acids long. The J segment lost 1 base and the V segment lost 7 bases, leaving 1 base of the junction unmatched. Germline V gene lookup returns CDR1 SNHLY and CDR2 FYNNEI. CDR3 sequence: CASTTGSNQPQHF. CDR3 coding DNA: TGTGCCAGCACGACAGGGAGCAATCAGCCCCAGCATTTT. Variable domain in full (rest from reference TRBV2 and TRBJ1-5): EPEVTQTPSHQVTQMGQEVILRCVPISNHLYFYWYRQILGQKVEFLVSFYNNEISEKSEIFDDQFSVERPDGSNFTLKIRSTKLEDSAMYFCASTTGSNQPQHFGDGTRLSIL.

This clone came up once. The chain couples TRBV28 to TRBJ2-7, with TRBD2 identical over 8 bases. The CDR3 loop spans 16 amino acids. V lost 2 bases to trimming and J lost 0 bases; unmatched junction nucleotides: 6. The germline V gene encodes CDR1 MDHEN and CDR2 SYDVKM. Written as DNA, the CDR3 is TGTGCCAGCAGTTTAGACACCGGGACTAGCTCCTACGAGCAGTACTTC. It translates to CASSLDTGTSSYEQYF. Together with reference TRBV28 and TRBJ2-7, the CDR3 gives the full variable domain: DVKVTQSSRYLVKRTGEKVFLECVQDMDHENMFWYRQDPGLGLRLIYFSYDVKMKEKGDIPEGYSVSREKKERFSLILESASTNQTSMYLCASSLDTGTSSYEQYFGPGTRLTVT.

The CDR3 DNA is TGTGCCAGCAGGGAACAGGGGGCAACAAGCGAGCAGTACTTC. Amino acid sequence: CASREQGATSEQYF. The chain employs TRBV7-9 and TRBJ2-7; TRBD1 matches 9 bases. The CDR3 spans 14 residues. Looked up from germline, CDR1 is SEHNR and CDR2 is FQNEAQ (reference sequence). V dropped 6 bases and J dropped 6; count of bases not matched to a gene: 9.

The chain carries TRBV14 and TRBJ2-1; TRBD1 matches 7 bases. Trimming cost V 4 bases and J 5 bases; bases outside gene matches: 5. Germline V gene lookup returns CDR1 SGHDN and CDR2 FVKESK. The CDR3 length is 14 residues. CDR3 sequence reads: CASSPGGFDNEQFF. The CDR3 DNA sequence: TGTGCCAGCAGCCCAGGGGGATTCGACAATGAGCAGTTCTTC.

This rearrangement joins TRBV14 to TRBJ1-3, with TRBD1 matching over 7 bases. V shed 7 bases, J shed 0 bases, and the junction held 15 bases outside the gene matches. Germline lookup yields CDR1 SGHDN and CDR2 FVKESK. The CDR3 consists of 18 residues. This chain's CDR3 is CASMDGTDVRLSGNTIYF. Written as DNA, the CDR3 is TGTGCCAGCATGGATGGGACAGACGTCCGCCTCTCTGGAAACACCATATATTTT.

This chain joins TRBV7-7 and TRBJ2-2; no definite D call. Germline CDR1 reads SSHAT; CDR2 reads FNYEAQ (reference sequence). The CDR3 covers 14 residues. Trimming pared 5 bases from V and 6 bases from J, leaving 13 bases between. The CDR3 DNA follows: TGTGCCAGCAGCATCATCCCGGTATCCGGGGAGCTGTTTTTT. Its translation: CASSIIPVSGELFF.

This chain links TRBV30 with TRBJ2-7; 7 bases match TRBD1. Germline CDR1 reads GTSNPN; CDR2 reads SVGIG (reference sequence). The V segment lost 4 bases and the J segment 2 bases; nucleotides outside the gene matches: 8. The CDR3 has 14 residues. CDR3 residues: CAWKPRTGPYEQYF. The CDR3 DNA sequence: TGTGCCTGGAAACCTAGGACAGGCCCCTACGAGCAGTACTTC.

This chain's CDR3 is CASSSRDLPYNEQFF. CDR3 nucleotide sequence: TGTGCCAGCAGTTCCAGGGACCTACCATACAATGAGCAGTTCTTC. V usage is TRBV5-4 and J usage is TRBJ2-1, with D perhaps being TRBD1 or TRBD2 (5 bases each). Germline assignment: CDR1 SGHNT and CDR2 YYREEE (reference sequence). CDR3 length: 15 residues. The germline V and J ends were trimmed by 5 bases and 4 bases, with 16 bases remaining between them.

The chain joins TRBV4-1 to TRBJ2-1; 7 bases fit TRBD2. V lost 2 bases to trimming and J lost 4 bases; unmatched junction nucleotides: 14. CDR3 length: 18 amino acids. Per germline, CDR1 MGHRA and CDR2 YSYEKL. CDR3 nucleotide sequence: TGCGCCAGCAGCCAACACGGCGAGTCTAGCGGAATATACAATGAGCAGTTCTTC. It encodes CASSQHGESSGIYNEQFF.

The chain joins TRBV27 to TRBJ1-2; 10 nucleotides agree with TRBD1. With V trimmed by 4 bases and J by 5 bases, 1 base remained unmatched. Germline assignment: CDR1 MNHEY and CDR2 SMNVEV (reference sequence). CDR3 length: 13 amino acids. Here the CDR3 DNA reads TGTGCCAGCAGTTCGGGACAGGGGTATGGCTACACCTTC. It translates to CASSSGQGYGYTF.

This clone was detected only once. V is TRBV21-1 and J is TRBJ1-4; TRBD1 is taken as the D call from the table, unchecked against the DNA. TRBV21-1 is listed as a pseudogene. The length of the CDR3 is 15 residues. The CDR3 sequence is CASSPPDRGPEKLFF. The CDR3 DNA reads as TGTGCCAGCAGCCCGCCGGACAGGGGGCCTGAAAAACTGTTTTTT.